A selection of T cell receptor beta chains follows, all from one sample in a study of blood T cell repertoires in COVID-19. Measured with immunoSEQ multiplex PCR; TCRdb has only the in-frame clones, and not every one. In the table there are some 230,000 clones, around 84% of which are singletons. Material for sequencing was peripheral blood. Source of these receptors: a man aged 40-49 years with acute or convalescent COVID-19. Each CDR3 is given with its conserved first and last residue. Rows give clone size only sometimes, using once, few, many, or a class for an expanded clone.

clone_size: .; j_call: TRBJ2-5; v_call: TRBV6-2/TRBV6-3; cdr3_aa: CASSSWGLSKETQYF
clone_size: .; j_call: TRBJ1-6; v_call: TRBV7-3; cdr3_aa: CASSLGGAGSPLHF
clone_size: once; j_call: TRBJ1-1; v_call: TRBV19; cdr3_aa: CASSRDTKNTEAFF
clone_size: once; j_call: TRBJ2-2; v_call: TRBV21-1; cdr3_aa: CASSKVCRRGWDGELFF
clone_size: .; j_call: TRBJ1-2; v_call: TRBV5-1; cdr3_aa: CASSLDAGTGEGYTF
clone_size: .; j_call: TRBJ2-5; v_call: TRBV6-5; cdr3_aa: CASGGESGRGTQYF
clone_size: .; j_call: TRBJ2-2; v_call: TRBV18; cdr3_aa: CASSPTGMTGGELFF
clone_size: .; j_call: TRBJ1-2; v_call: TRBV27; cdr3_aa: CASSFSGVRFYGYTF
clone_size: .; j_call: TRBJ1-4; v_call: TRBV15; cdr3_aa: CATTPGAEDEKLFF
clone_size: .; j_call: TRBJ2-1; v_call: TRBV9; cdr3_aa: CASSVGDSSGGNEQFF
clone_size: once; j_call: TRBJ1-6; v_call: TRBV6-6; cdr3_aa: CASSYSGGVGNSPLHF
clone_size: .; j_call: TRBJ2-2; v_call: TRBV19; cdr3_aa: CASSTDSTYANTGELFF
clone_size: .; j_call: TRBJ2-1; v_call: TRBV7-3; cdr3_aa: CASSKGTSGSGQGEQFF
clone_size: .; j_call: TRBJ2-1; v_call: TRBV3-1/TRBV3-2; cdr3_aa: CASSTRDEQFF
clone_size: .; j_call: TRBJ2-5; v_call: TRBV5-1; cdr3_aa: CASSLQGRETQYF
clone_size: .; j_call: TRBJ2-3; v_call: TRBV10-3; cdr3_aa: CAIKDTADTQYF
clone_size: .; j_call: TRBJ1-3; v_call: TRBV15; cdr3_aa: CATSMGGGIGNTIYF
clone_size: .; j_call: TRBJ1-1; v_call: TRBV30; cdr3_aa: CAWSEGQGLTEAFF
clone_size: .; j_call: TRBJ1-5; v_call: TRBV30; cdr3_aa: CAWSVRRDPSQPQHF
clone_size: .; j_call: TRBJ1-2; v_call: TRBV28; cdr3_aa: CASSFPGEFGGYTF
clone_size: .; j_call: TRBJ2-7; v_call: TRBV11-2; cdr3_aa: CASSLVAAEQYF
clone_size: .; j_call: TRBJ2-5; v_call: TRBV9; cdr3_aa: CASSPRLAAQETQYF
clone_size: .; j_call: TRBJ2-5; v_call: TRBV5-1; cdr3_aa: CASRRNRGQETQYF
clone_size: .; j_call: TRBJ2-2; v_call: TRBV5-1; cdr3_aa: CASSPAGGRTTGELFF
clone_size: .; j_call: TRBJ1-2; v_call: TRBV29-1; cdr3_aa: CSAPTGNGYTF
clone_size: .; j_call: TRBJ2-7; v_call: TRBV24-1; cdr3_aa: CATSDPRTGESGEQYF
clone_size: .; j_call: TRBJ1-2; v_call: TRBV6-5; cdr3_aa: CASSYSKWGGNYGYTF
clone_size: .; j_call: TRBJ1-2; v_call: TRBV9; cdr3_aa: CASRLEPSRGNYGYTF
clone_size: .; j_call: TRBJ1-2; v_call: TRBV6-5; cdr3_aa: CASSTSARGNYGYTF
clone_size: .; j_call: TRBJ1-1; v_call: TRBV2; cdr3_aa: CASSLGQGASDTEAFF
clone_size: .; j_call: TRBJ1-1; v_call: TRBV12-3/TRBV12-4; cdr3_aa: CASSFRRDTEAFF
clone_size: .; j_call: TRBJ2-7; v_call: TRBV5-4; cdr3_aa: CASSFSGTGEQYF
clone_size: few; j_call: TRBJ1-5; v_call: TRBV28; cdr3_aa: CASSPPAAVRSNQPQHF
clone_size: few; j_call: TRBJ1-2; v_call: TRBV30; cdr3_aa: CAWSDLQGGGYTF
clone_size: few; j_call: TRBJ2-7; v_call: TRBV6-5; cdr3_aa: CATRQSSYEQYF
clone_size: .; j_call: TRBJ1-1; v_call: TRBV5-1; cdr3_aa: CASSLERGNTEAFF
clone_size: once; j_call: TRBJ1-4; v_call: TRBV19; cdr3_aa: CASSPFGGDLREKLFF
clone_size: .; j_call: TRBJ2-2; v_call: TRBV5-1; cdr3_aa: CASSTGQGAAGELFF
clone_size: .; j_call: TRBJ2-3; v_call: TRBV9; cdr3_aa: CASSVVSGTDTQYF
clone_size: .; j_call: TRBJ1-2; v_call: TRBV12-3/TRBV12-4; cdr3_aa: CASSFTGDGYTF
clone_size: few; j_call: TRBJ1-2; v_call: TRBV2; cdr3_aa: CASSESDYGYTF
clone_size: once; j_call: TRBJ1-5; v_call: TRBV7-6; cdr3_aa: CASSSDRGYSNQPQHF
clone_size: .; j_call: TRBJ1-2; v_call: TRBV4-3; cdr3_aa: CASSQLDRGTGYTF
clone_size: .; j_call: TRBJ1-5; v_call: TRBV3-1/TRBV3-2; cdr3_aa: CASSLRAGKAQPQHF
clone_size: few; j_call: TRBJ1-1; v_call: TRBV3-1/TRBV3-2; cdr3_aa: CASSQVRGDTEAFF
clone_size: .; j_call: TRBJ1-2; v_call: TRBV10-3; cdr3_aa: CAISEGGGNYGYTF
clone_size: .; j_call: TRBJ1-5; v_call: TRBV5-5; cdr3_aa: CASSLGVTAINQPQHF
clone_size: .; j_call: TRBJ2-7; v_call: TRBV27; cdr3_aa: CASRAPGQGFYEQYF
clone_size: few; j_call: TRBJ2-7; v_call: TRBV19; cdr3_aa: CASGQGSPVYEQYF
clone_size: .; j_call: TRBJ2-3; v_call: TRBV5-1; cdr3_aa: CASSSDPGGGSTDTQYF
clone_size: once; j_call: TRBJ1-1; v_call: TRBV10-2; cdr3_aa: CASSRQPNTEAFF